This TCR beta chain stems from a study of blood T cell repertoires in COVID-19 (dated by TCRdb to 2020 to 2022). In the study overall: The collaborator samples originated in the United States, Italy and Spain and spanned the acute and convalescent phases of COVID-19. The material from the prospective study consisted of cDNA or gDNA derived from T cells, B-cell-depleted T cells, or PBMCs. Subjects who had been exposed to COVID-19, were actively infected with it, or had recovered from it provided the deeply sampled blood TCRbeta repertoires that made up the dataset. The repertoires were released in a freely available public database meant as a resource for research on the immune response to SARS-CoV-2. The samples were drawn from two sources: the first 160 participants of the ongoing ImmuneRACE study, and 1,200 or so subjects contributed by 6 global collaborators. Sample metadata almost always included a de-identified subject ID, COVID-19 status, age in years and sex. Where available, HLA class I and class II types were obtained from metadata supplied by the sample provider rather than from assay-based typing. Paper-wide results and their limitations: Clinical and demographic metadata were provided uncurated, with the amount varying by source and participant.

At one collaborating source in Seattle, patients were enrolled during active infection and were followed longitudinally through the course of disease. Whole blood was collected in K2EDTA tubes by collaborating institutions according to the institutions' own protocols. For TCRbeta analysis, collaborators shipped samples as frozen whole blood, isolated PBMCs, or DNA extracted from either of those sample types. The immunoSEQ Assay, a bias-controlled multiplex PCR, was used to amplify TCRbeta CDR3 regions from genomic DNA. As for how the authors treated the data: Within the assay, amplification of reference gene primers was used to estimate how many nucleated cells each sample contained. To quantify the absolute abundance of each unique TCRbeta CDR3 rearrangement, sequence reads were collapsed and filtered. For each sample, productive Simpson clonality was calculated by taking the square root of Simpson's diversity index across productive rearrangements. The clones in this table, taken by TCRdb from immuneACCESS, are in-frame only. Not every clone is retained; where verified, under half of the shortfall comes from an unresolved V gene, and the cause of the rest is unknown. V and J calls and clone size are those listed in that table; D and trimming were worked out from the DNA. The sample table lists some 350,000 clones, 85% to 90% of them with a count of one. Of the sample, just under 7.5% falls within the top ten clones.

The CDR3 goes from the cysteine to the phenylalanine over 14 residues. The read is trimmed to its CDR3 DNA, 42 bases read in frame from base 1. Trimming costs V 5 bases and J 4 bases, and their ends lie 14 bases apart. Reading the germline V gene (reference sequence) gives CDR1 SGHNT and CDR2 YYREEE. About this clone: Its specific antigen is unknown. There are no base qualities to consult, and no much larger clone falls within one base.

The specimen sequenced was peripheral blood. This TCR derives from a woman between 65 and 79 years old with COVID-19, enrolled during active disease. The chain couples TRBV5-4 to TRBJ2-3, and possibly TRBD1, on 6 matching bases. CDR3 sequence: CASSRTGGADTQYF. The sequence in DNA is TGTGCCAGCAGTCGTACTGGGGGCGCAGATACGCAGTATTTT.